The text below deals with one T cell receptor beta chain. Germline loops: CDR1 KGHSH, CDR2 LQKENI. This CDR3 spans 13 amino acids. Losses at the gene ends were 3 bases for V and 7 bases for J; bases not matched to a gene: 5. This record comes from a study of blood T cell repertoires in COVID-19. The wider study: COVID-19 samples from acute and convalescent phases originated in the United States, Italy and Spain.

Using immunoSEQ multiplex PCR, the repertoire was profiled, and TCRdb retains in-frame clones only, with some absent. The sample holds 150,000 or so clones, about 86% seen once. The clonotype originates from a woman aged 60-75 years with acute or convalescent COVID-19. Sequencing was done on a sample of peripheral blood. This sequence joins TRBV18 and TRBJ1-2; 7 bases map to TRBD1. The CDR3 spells CASSPRDSFGYTF. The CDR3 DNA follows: TGTGCCAGCTCACCGAGGGACAGTTTTGGCTACACCTTC.